This TCR beta chain stems from a study of CD8+ T cells in alopecia areata. Whole-study findings and limits: Researchers report lesional scalp, most notably alopecia totalis/universalis, outstripped normal scalp in clonality. Sequences from scalp samples also cover resident alphabeta T cells of normal skin.

Sequencing used cDNA as its template, made by extracting RNA and reverse transcribing it. Using immunoSEQ multiplex PCR, the repertoire was profiled, and TCRdb retains in-frame clones only, with some absent. The table lists around 50,000 clones, around 96% of them singletons. Concerning this clone itself: Its antigen is still unknown.

This receptor was taken from a human donor with alopecia areata. Sequencing was performed on CD8+ T cells sorted from blood, taken at week 0.

The CDR3 coding sequence is TGTGCCAGCAGTTACTCGGGCGAAGGACAGCCCCAGCATTTT. Translation gives CASSYSGEGQPQHF. This sequence joins TRBV6-6 and TRBJ1-5; D unclear. This CDR3 comprises 14 residues. Per germline, CDR1 MNHNY and CDR2 SVGAGI (reference sequence). V gave up 0 bases and J gave up 7 bases, with 10 bases separating them.